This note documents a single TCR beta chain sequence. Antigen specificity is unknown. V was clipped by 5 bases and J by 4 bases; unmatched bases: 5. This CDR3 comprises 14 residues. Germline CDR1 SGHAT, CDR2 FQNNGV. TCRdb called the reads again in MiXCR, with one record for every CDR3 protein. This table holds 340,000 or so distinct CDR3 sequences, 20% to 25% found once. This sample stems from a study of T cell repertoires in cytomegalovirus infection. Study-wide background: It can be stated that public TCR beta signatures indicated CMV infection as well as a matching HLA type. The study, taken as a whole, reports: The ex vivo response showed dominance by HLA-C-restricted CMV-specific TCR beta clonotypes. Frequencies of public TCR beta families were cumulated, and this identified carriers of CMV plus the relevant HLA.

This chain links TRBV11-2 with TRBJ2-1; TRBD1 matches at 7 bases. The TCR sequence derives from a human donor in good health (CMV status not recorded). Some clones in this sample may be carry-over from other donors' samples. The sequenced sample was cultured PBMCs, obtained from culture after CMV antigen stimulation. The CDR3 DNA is TGTGCCAGCAGCCCGGGACAGATATACAATGAGCAGTTCTTC. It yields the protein CASSPGQIYNEQFF.